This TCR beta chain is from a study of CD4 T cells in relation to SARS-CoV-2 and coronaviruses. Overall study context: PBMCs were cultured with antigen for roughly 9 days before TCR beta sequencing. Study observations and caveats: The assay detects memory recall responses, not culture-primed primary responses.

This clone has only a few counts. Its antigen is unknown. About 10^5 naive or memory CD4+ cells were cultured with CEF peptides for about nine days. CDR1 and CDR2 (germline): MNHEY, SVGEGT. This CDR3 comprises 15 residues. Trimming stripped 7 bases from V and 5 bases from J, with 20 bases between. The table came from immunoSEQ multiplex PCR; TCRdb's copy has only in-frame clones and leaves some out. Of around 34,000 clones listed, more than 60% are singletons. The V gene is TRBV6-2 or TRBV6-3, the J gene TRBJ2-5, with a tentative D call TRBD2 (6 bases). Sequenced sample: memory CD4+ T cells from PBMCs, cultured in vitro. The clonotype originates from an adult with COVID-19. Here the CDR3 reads CASTPGRLGWETQYF. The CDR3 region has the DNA TGTGCCAGCACCCCTGGGAGGCTTGGCTGGGAGACCCAGTACTTC.